This TCR beta chain stems from a study of response to subunit inactivated influenza vaccine. Germline CDR1 is GTSNPN and CDR2 is SVGIG (reference sequence). This CDR3 has 12 residues. With V trimmed by 7 bases and J by 2 bases, 3 bases remained unmatched. TCRdb reprocessed the RT-PCR reads with MiXCR, giving one entry per CDR3 protein. The sample lists about 540,000 distinct CDR3 sequences, roughly 23% seen once, with about 3% in the top ten. This same sample was also taken into another study, of T cells expressing NK-cell markers. That source notes: The TCR beta cDNA came from 5'RACE template switching with UMIs. Sorted T-cell subsets CD3+CD56+NKG2C+, CD3+CD56+NKG2C- and CD3+CD56-NKG2C+ were TCR beta-sequenced. Of the CD8+ T cells in about 6 donors, about 1.0-8% belonged to dominant NKG2C+ clonotypes. The leading position in the CD3+CD56-NKG2C+ fraction of several donors also went to these clonotypes.

The chain employs TRBV30 and TRBJ2-7; 9 nucleotides line up with TRBD1. The TCR sequence derives from a man aged 50-60 years who received an inactivated influenza vaccine. This sample comprised CD4+ T cells sorted from PBMCs, obtained 12 days after vaccination. Here the CDR3 reads CASDRGAYEQYF. The DNA for the CDR3 is TGTGCCTCGGACAGGGGCGCCTACGAGCAGTACTTC.